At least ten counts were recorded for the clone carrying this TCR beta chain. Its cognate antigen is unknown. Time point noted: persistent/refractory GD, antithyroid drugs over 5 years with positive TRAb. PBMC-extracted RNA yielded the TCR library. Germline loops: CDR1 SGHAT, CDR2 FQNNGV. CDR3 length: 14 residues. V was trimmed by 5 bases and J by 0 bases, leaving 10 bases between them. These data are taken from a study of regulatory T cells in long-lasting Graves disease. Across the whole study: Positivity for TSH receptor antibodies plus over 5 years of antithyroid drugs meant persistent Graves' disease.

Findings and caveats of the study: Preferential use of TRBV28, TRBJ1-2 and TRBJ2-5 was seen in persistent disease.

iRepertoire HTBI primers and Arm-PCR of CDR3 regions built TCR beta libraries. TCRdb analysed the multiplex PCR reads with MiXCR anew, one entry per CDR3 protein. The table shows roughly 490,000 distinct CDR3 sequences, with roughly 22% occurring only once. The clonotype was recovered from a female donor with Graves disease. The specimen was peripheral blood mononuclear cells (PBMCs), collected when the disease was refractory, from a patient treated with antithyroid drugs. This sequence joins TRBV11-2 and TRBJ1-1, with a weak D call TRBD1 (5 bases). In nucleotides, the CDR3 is TGTGCCAGCAGCCGACAGACGATGAACACTGAAGCTTTCTTT. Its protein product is CASSRQTMNTEAFF.